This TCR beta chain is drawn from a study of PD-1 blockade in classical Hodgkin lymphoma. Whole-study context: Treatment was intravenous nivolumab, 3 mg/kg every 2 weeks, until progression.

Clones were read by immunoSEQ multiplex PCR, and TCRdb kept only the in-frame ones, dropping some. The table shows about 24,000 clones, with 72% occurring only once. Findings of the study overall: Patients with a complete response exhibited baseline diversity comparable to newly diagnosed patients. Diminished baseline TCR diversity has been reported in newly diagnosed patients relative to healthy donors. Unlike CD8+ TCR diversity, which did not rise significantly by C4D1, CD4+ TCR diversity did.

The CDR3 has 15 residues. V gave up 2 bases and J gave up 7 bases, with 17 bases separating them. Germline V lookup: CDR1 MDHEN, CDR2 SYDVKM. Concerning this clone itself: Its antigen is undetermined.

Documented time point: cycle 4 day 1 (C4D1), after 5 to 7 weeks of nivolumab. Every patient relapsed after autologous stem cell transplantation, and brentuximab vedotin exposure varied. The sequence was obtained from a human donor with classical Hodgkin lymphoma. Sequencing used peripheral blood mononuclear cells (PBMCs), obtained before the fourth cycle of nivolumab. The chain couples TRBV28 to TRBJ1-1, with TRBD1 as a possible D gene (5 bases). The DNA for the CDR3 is TGTGCCAGCAGTTTACGGGGCCATAGCCCTTATGAAGCTTTCTTT. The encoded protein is CASSLRGHSPYEAFF.